The rows below give T cell receptor beta chains drawn from one sample of a study of T cells in Graves' hyperthyroidism and ophthalmopathy. A single record per CDR3 protein comes from TCRdb applying MiXCR to the multiplex PCR reads. The table includes around 520,000 distinct CDR3 sequences, approximately 15% detected once. The sequenced material came from blood. These receptors were taken from a middle-aged woman with Graves' hyperthyroidism. The CDR3 runs from the conserved cysteine through the conserved F or W. The D gene is left open where the match is weak. Expanded clones get a size class; other rows say once, few or many, or leave the size out.

d_gene,v_gene,abundance,j_gene,CDR3nt,CDR3aa
TRBD1,TRBV5-4,-,TRBJ1-1,TGTGCCAGCAGCTTGCGAGAGGACAGGGTTACTGAAGCTTTCTTT,CASSLREDRVTEAFF
-,TRBV3-1,-,TRBJ1-1,TGTGCCAGCAGCCCTTCCCGGGGAGGGACTGAAGCTTTCTTT,CASSPSRGGTEAFF
TRBD1,TRBV5-8,many,TRBJ2-1,TGTGCCAGCAGCACACGACCATATACAGGGGGCGACTACAATGAGCAGTTCTTC,CASSTRPYTGGDYNEQFF
-,TRBV5-1,many,TRBJ1-5,TGCGCCAGCAGCTTGTTAGGAAACTCGGATCAGCCCCAGCATTTT,CASSLLGNSDQPQHF
TRBD1,TRBV5-6,few,TRBJ1-5,TGTGCCAGCAGCCGGACAGGGGCCAATCAGCCCCAGCATTTT,CASSRTGANQPQHF
TRBD1,TRBV14,few,TRBJ2-7,TGTGCCAGCAGCGGACAGGTATACGAGCAGTACTTC,CASSGQVYEQYF
TRBD2,TRBV3-1,few,TRBJ2-2,TGTGCCAGCAGCCAGTTGGGAGCGGGAGTACACACCGGGGAGCTGTTTTTT,CASSQLGAGVHTGELFF
TRBD1,TRBV5-1,-,TRBJ1-2,TGCGCCAGCAGCCTGGACAGGTCCAGGGGCTATGGCTACACCTTC,CASSLDRSRGYGYTF
-,TRBV15,many,TRBJ1-5,TGTGCCACCAGCAGAGACCGGGAAGGGGGAACGCCCCAGCATTTT,CATSRDREGGTPQHF
-,TRBV4-1,-,TRBJ1-2,TGCGCCAGCAGCCCAATTCACGGGGCTGAACCCTATGGCTACACCTTC,CASSPIHGAEPYGYTF
TRBD2,TRBV2,many,TRBJ2-7,TGTGCCAGCACCCGGGAGGAGCCGACGACCTACGAGCAGTACTTC,CASTREEPTTYEQYF
TRBD1,TRBV7-2,few,TRBJ1-2,TGTGCCAGCAGCCCACAAAGCGGAACAGGGGTATATGGCTACACCTTC,CASSPQSGTGVYGYTF
TRBD1,TRBV19,many,TRBJ1-1,TGTGCCAGCCGGGACAGGGGGAACAAAATGAACACTGAAGCTTTCTTT,CASRDRGNKMNTEAFF
TRBD2,TRBV11-2,many,TRBJ2-7,TGTGCCAGCAGCCCCTGCCTAGCGGGAGATTCCTGCGAGCAGTACTTC,CASSPCLAGDSCEQYF
-,TRBV18,-,TRBJ2-7,TGTGCCAGCTCAAAAAGGCCTTACACCACGGGAGTCCGTGTCAGCCACGAGCAGTACTTC,CASSKRPYTTGVRVSHEQYF
TRBD1,TRBV12-3/TRBV12-4,many,TRBJ1-6,TGTGCCAGCAGTTTAGCGACAGGGGAATCACCCCTCCACTTT,CASSLATGESPLHF
-,TRBV10-3,-,TRBJ2-3,TGTGCCATCAGTGTCGCAGATACGCAGTATTTT,CAISVADTQYF
-,TRBV30,many,TRBJ1-1,TGTGCCTGGAACGTACAGATTAACACTGAAGCTTTCTTT,CAWNVQINTEAFF
-,TRBV6-1,many,TRBJ2-7,TGTGCCAGCAGTGTATTGACTTATATTACTTACGAGCAGTACTTC,CASSVLTYITYEQYF
-,TRBV5-5,few,TRBJ2-3,TGTGCCAGCAGCTTGGAGGGGCAAAGCACAGATGCGCAGTATTTT,CASSLEGQSTDAQYF
TRBD2,TRBV29-1,many,TRBJ2-1,TGCAGCGTCCTCGGGACTAGCGGGAAGGGCAATGAGCAGTTCTTC,CSVLGTSGKGNEQFF
TRBD2,TRBV27,-,TRBJ2-2,TGTGCCAGCAGTCCGGGACTAGCGAGAACTACCGGGGAGCTGTTTTTT,CASSPGLARTTGELFF
TRBD2,TRBV5-1,-,TRBJ2-7,TGCGCCAGCAGCGTCGAGAGCGGGAGTAGCGAGCAGTACTTC,CASSVESGSSEQYF
-,TRBV30,many,TRBJ2-1,TGTGCCTGGAGTGTACAGCGGAACTACAATGAGCAGTTCTTC,CAWSVQRNYNEQFF
-,TRBV2,many,TRBJ2-1,TGTGCCAGCAGTTTATTACGCTCCTACAATGAGCAGTTCTTC,CASSLLRSYNEQFF
-,TRBV6-2/TRBV6-3,many,TRBJ2-7,TGTGCCAGCAGTCACATGGACCTAGCCTACGAGCAGTACTTC,CASSHMDLAYEQYF
TRBD1,TRBV6-1,many,TRBJ2-1,TGTGCCAGCTCCCCACTACAGGGGGCGAGGAATGAGCAGTTCTTC,CASSPLQGARNEQFF
TRBD1,TRBV2,few,TRBJ2-2,TGTGCCAGTAGCAAGGACAGGGTCGGGGCCGGGGAGCTGTTTTTT,CASSKDRVGAGELFF
-,TRBV10-3,many,TRBJ1-4,TGTGCCATCAGTGAGTCGGCCGGAGGTAATGAAAAACTGTTTTTT,CAISESAGGNEKLFF
TRBD1,TRBV2,many,TRBJ2-5,TGTGCCAGCGGATGGACAGGGGCACAAGAGACCCAGTACTTC,CASGWTGAQETQYF
TRBD1,TRBV28,many,TRBJ1-1,TGTGCCAGCAGTCGAACACAGGGGGCGACATTGAACACTGAAGCTTTCTTT,CASSRTQGATLNTEAFF
TRBD2,TRBV9,many,TRBJ2-1,TGTGCCAGCAGCGTAGCTACGACTGGCGGGAGAGGGAATGAGCAGTTCTTC,CASSVATTGGRGNEQFF
TRBD1,TRBV6-5,many,TRBJ1-5,TGTGCCAGCAGTTACGAGAGGGGGCGTCACGGTAATCAGCCCCAGCATTTT,CASSYERGRHGNQPQHF
-,TRBV9,few,TRBJ2-3,TGTGCCAGCAGCTTGAGTAGCGGACACACAGATACGCAGTATTTT,CASSLSSGHTDTQYF
-,TRBV12-5,many,TRBJ2-7,TGTGCTAGTGGTTTGTCCCGGACGCCCCGGGTCGACGAGCAGTACTTC,CASGLSRTPRVDEQYF
-,TRBV28,many,TRBJ2-5,TGTGCCAGCAGTTTATCGGACTGGGAGACCCAGTACTTC,CASSLSDWETQYF
TRBD1,TRBV6-1,many,TRBJ1-1,TGTGCCAGCAGTTGGGACAGCCTCTCGAGCACTGAAGCTTTCTTT,CASSWDSLSSTEAFF
-,TRBV19,few,TRBJ2-3,TGTGCCAGTAGTATAGATGGAGCGGCAGATACGCAGTATTTT,CASSIDGAADTQYF
TRBD2,TRBV7-9,-,TRBJ2-7,TGTGCCAGCAGTCCTTCCGGCGGACTAGCCGGCTACGAGCAGTACTTC,CASSPSGGLAGYEQYF
TRBD1,TRBV5-1,many,TRBJ2-1,TGCGCCAGCAGCAACGGACAGGGTATCAATGAGCAGTTCTTC,CASSNGQGINEQFF
-,TRBV28,many,TRBJ2-1,TGTGCCAGCACCGAGCAAGTTGTCCATGAGCAGTTCTTC,CASTEQVVHEQFF
TRBD1,TRBV7-2,many,TRBJ1-2,TGTGCCAGCAGCTCCCTAGGGGGCGGCTATGGCTACACCTTC,CASSSLGGGYGYTF
TRBD1,TRBV6-5,few,TRBJ1-1,TGTGCCAGCAGTTCCACAGGGGGCTTAGCTTTCTTT,CASSSTGGLAFF
-,TRBV30,many,TRBJ1-6,TGTGCCTGGAGTACAGCTTATTCACCCCTCCACTTT,CAWSTAYSPLHF
TRBD2,TRBV7-2,-,TRBJ2-3,TGTGCCAGCAGCCACAGACTAGCGGGAGCCACAGATACGCAGTATTTT,CASSHRLAGATDTQYF
-,TRBV6-1,many,TRBJ1-1,TGTGCCAGCAGTGAAGCGCTCGGGTTGAACACTGAAGCTTTCTTT,CASSEALGLNTEAFF
-,TRBV30,-,TRBJ2-1,TGTGCCTGGACTAAAGGACGGGAGTACAATGAGCAGTTCTTC,CAWTKGREYNEQFF
TRBD2,TRBV20-1,few,TRBJ2-3,TGCAGTGTCTCGGGGGGAGGCACAGATACGCAGTATTTT,CSVSGGGTDTQYF
-,TRBV18,many,TRBJ1-1,TGTGCCAGCTCATCGAGGACGGAGAGAAGCACTGAAGCTTTCTTT,CASSSRTERSTEAFF
-,TRBV20-1,many,TRBJ1-2,TGCAGTGCTAGAGATAAAACAGGGAGCTATGGCTACACCTTC,CSARDKTGSYGYTF